This TCR beta chain was sequenced for a study of spatial heterogeneity in lung cancer. Findings and caveats of the study: Tumoral mutation counts were tracked by counts of expanded intratumoral alpha and beta TCRs.

Each CDR3 protein gets one entry after TCRdb re-called the 5' RACE reads with MiXCR. The sample records some 10,000 distinct CDR3 sequences, about 6.5% being singletons. The time point: sample taken at primary tumor resection. There are many counts of this clonotype. The antigen is not known. Being off target in a library aimed at alpha chains, this beta chain has a size of little meaning. The source of this sequence is a male donor with early-stage non-small cell lung cancer. Sequencing was performed on lung tumor tissue, taken at surgery.

The CDR3 region is CASDGASLNTEAFF. DNA for the CDR3: TGTGCCAGCGACGGGGCATCGTTAAACACTGAAGCTTTCTTT. This chain connects TRBV12-3 or TRBV12-4 to TRBJ1-1, with a possible D match to TRBD1 (5 bases). CDR3 length equals 14 residues. Between the trimmed V and J ends, which lost 8 bases and 2 bases, there was a span of 15 bases.